The clone carrying this TCR beta chain has only a few counts. What it binds is not known. This record comes from a study of beta chain features in type 1 diabetes. Sequencing targeted expressed TCRB transcripts, as all isolated RNA had been reverse transcribed. The method was immunoSEQ multiplex PCR; TCRdb's version includes in-frame clones alone and lacks a portion of them. In the table there are over 600,000 clones, around 12% of which are singletons. CDR1 and CDR2 (germline): SGDLS, YYNGEE. The V gene lost 0 bases and the J gene lost 0 bases, with 9 bases spanning the gap. The CDR3 loop spans 16 amino acids. Study-wide findings and caveats: In all four CD4+ subsets, TCRB CDR3 length was significantly, moderately reduced in type 1 diabetes. Shorter templates might be favored by PCR, and equally so in patients and in controls.

Naive, central memory, regulatory and stem cell-like memory cells within the CD4+ compartment were sorted using CD45RO/CCR7/CD25/CD127/CD95/CD27. This sequence was found in a man aged 25-40 years with type 1 diabetes. The rearrangement links TRBV9 to TRBJ2-2; D not resolved. The sequenced sample was naive CD4+ T cells from blood. CDR3 in amino acids: CASSVGLNANTGELFF. The CDR3 bases are TGTGCCAGCAGCGTAGGATTAAACGCGAACACCGGGGAGCTGTTTTTT.